These 13 T cell receptor beta chains originate from one sample sequenced in a study of technical replicates of blood from a handful of donors. Sequencing was performed with immunoSEQ multiplex PCR; in TCRdb, only in-frame clones are kept and a portion is missing. The data contain about 97,000 clones, around 96% of them singletons. Specimen: T cells isolated from PBMCs. These receptors all stem from a human donor in good health.

The chain couples TRBV6-5 to TRBJ2-7; D remains ambiguous. There are 14 residues in the CDR3. CDR1 and CDR2 (germline): MNHEY, SVGAGI. V was trimmed by 0 bases and J by 4 bases, leaving 10 bases between them. The CDR3 is CASSYSSYRYEQYF. CDR3 coding DNA: TGTGCCAGCAGTTACTCTTCTTATCGGTACGAGCAGTACTTC.

The V and J genes are TRBV30 and TRBJ1-1, with 7 bases matching TRBD1. Germline CDR1 and CDR2: GTSNPN and SVGIG (reference sequence). This CDR3 comprises 12 residues. The V segment lost 8 bases and the J segment 1 base; nucleotides outside the gene matches: 4. CDR3 bases: TGTGCCATGGACAGGAGGAACACTGAAGCTTTCTTT. Translation: CAMDRRNTEAFF.

This clone was counted once. This chain uses TRBV21-1 with TRBJ1-5. TRBV21-1 is flagged as a pseudogene. CDR3 length equals 16 residues. In nucleotides, the CDR3 is TGTGCCAGCAGCACCTACGGGGGGGGCGTTAGTCAGCCCCAGCATTTT. Protein sequence: CASSTYGGGVSQPQHF.

J is TRBJ2-1 and V is TRBV11-3; weak D call: TRBD2 (5 bases). This CDR3 comprises 15 residues. V dropped 6 bases and J dropped 0 bases, with 12 bases sitting between them. CDR1 and CDR2 (germline): SGHNT, YENEEA. CDR3 coding DNA: TGTGCCAGCAGTCCCCTGGGGAGCTCCTACAATGAGCAGTTCTTC. The encoded protein is CASSPLGSSYNEQFF.

J is TRBJ2-1 and V is TRBV11-2; D gene ambiguous. This CDR3 contains 13 residues. Germline-derived CDR1 and CDR2 are SGHAT and FQNNGV. V was clipped by 0 bases and J by 4 bases, with 4 bases between them. The CDR3 bases are TGTGCCAGCAGCTTAGATCGGTACAATGAGCAGTTCTTC. This codes for CASSLDRYNEQFF.

The rearrangement joins TRBV18 to TRBJ1-1; the match to TRBD1 covers 9 bases. The CDR3 has 13 amino acids. The germline CDR1 and CDR2 sequences are KGHSH and LQKENI. V was pared by 6 bases and J by 3 bases, with 2 bases of the junction left unmatched. Here the CDR3 reads CASSTGGYTEAFF. Written as DNA, the CDR3 is TGTGCCAGCTCCACAGGGGGCTACACTGAAGCTTTCTTT.

The chain uses TRBV25-1 and TRBJ2-1, with TRBD1 matching over 10 bases. The CDR3 is 16 amino acids. J lost 4 bases, V lost 5 bases, and 8 bases had no gene match. Germline assignment: CDR1 MGHDK and CDR2 SYGVNS. The CDR3 DNA is TGTGCCAGCAGTACAACCGGGACAGGGGAATACAATGAGCAGTTCTTC. Translation gives CASSTTGTGEYNEQFF.

The chain links TRBV20-1 to TRBJ2-3; no clear D. CDR1 DFQATT and CDR2 SNEGSKA come from the germline V gene (reference sequence). This CDR3 is built from 10 residues. Trimming stripped 3 bases from V and 9 bases from J, with 7 bases between. The CDR3 sequence: CSARRMTQYF. The CDR3 nucleotides are TGCAGTGCTAGGCGCATGACGCAGTATTTT.

V and J are TRBV7-9 and TRBJ1-5; TRBD1 aligns across 9 bases. Germline CDR1 and CDR2: SEHNR and FQNEAQ (reference sequence). The CDR3 is 16 residues long. J was trimmed by 6 bases and V by 5 bases; bases with no gene match: 11. CDR3 DNA: TGTGCCAGCAGCCCAGATCCGGGACAGGGTCGTCAGCCCCAGCATTTT. Residues: CASSPDPGQGRQPQHF.

The chain carries TRBV7-9 and TRBJ2-2; TRBD2 agrees at 14 bases. The CDR3 loop spans 16 amino acids. The germline gives CDR1 SEHNR, CDR2 FQNEAQ (reference sequence). V shed 5 bases and J 6 bases; nucleotides not matched to a gene: 5. DNA of the CDR3: TGTGCCAGCAGCCTGGGACTAGCGGGAGTGGCCGGGGAGCTGTTTTTT. Protein: CASSLGLAGVAGELFF.

The rearrangement joins TRBV13 to TRBJ1-5, with 12 bases aligning to TRBD1. Germline V gene data show CDR1 as PRHDT and CDR2 as FYEKMQ (reference sequence). This CDR3 comprises 16 residues. After removal of 0 bases from V and 7 bases from J, the junction contained 4 bases not matched to a gene. DNA for the CDR3: TGTGCCAGCAGCTTAGGGGGACAGGGGGCTGGGCAGCCCCAGCATTTT. It is translated as CASSLGGQGAGQPQHF.

The chain recombines TRBV4-1 with TRBJ2-7, with D unclear. This CDR3 contains 13 residues. V lost 2 bases to trimming and J lost 2 bases, with 7 bases between them. CDR1 is MGHRA and CDR2 is YSYEKL in the germline V gene. CDR3 sequence reads: CASSQRLTYEQYF. CDR3 coding DNA: TGCGCCAGCAGCCAAAGACTCACCTACGAGCAGTACTTC.

The CDR3 sequence: CASSFIDLDEKLFF. CDR3 DNA: TGTGCCAGCAGCTTCATCGACTTAGATGAAAAACTGTTTTTT. J is TRBJ1-4 and V is TRBV5-8; no clear D. The V gene's germline CDR1 is SGHTS and CDR2 YDEGEE. The V and J ends lost 2 bases and 6 bases respectively, with 11 bases between them. The length of the CDR3 is 14 residues.